A single sample is the source of the 32 T cell receptor beta chains below, sequenced in a study of low-dose radiotherapy and immunotherapy resistance in tumors. Time point: after trial treatment. Stated treatment: LDRT plus nivolumab, ipilimumab, low-dose cyclophosphamide and aspirin (RACIN trial). Alpha and beta chains were covered, as first-strand cDNA relied on TRAV- and TRBV-specific primers. PCR amplification of the TCRs was performed with Phusion for 20 PCR cycles, and it relied on a constant-region primer together with a V-primer adapter. TCRdb passed the reads through MiXCR, listing each CDR3 protein once. The sample shows 75,000 to 95,000 distinct CDR3 sequences, around 20% of them seen only once. Source: PBMCs, taken after low-dose radiotherapy plus immunotherapy. These receptors came from a female donor with ovarian cancer.

About this clonotype: It differs at one base from a far larger clone, so likely a read error. This chain's CDR3 is CASSLGLRQSYTDTQYF. The CDR3 coding sequence is TGTGCCAGCAGCTTAGGGCTCAGACAGAGTTACACAGATACGCAGTATTTT. The chain has TRBV13 and TRBJ2-3; D may be TRBD1 (5 bases). The CDR3 runs to 17 residues. Germline V gives CDR1 PRHDT, CDR2 FYEKMQ (reference sequence). Trimming shortened V by 0 bases and J by 2 bases, and 15 bases separated the two germline ends. The variable domain in full, completed from reference TRBV13 and TRBJ2-3, reads AAGVIQSPRHLIKEKRETATLKCYPIPRHDTVYWYQQGPGQDPQFLISFYEKMQSDKGSIPDRFSAQQFSDYHSELNMSSLELGDSALYFCASSLGLRQSYTDTQYFGPGTRLTVL.

This clonotype was seen at least ten times. The V call is TRBV5-1, the J call TRBJ2-4; the D gene is possibly TRBD1 (5 bases). The V end lost 4 bases, the J end lost 0 bases, and 17 bases lay between the germline ends. This CDR3 is 17 amino acids long. Germline V gene sequence: CDR1 SGHRS, CDR2 YFSETQ. DNA of the CDR3: TGCGCCAGCAGCGTTGGGGTGGGGCGGCCAGCCAAAAACATTCAGTACTTC. Its protein product is CASSVGVGRPAKNIQYF.

The chain uses TRBV30 and TRBJ2-1; TRBD2 aligns across 8 bases. Germline CDR1 GTSNPN, CDR2 SVGIG (reference sequence). This CDR3 is 14 amino acids long. Trimming removed 5 bases from V and 4 bases from J; junction bases left unmatched: 7. Here the CDR3 DNA reads TGTGCCTGGGACCGGGGGGGCGGTTACAATGAGCAGTTCTTC. Amino acids: CAWDRGGGYNEQFF.

This clonotype was counted many times. The gene calls are TRBV6-2 or TRBV6-3 and TRBJ1-5; 8 nucleotides match TRBD1. The germline V gene has CDR1 MNHEY and CDR2 SVGEGT. The CDR3 runs to 14 residues. The trim removed 6 bases at V and 8 bases at J, leaving 9 bases unmatched. The CDR3 is CASRKGQAAEPQHF. The CDR3 DNA reads as TGTGCCAGCAGGAAGGGACAGGCAGCAGAGCCCCAGCATTTT.

The chain joins TRBV6-2 or TRBV6-3 to TRBJ2-1; 13 bases match TRBD2. V trimming: 6 bases; J trimming: 7 bases; junction bases outside the gene matches: 3. There are 14 residues in the CDR3. The germline V gene encodes CDR1 MNHEY and CDR2 SVGEGT. In DNA form, the CDR3 reads TGTGCCAGCAGCTCGACTAGCGGGGGGAATGAGCAGTTCTTC. Encoded protein: CASSSTSGGNEQFF.

As regards this clonotype: Germline and junction disagree at one end, which may indicate a read error. The gene calls are TRBV27 and TRBJ2-6; 7 positions match TRBD1. The CDR3 has 17 amino acids. Germline lookup yields CDR1 MNHEY and CDR2 SMNVEV (reference sequence). In DNA form, the CDR3 reads TGTGCCATCAGTATACGACAGGGAAACTCTGGGGCCAACGTCCTGACTTTC. The encoded protein is CAISIRQGNSGANVLTF.

This clonotype was recorded at least ten times. The gene calls are TRBV9 and TRBJ2-3; D perhaps matches TRBD2 (6 bases). The V gene's germline CDR1 is SGDLS and CDR2 YYNGEE. There are 16 residues in the CDR3. V lost 4 bases, J lost 1 base, and 16 bases lay in between. The CDR3 bases are TGTGCCAGCAGCTCCCCGGAGGGTAGCGGCACAGATACGCAGTATTTT. The encoded protein is CASSSPEGSGTDTQYF.

This clonotype was detected ten times or more. The chain links TRBV7-2 to TRBJ2-2; 16 nucleotides match TRBD2. With 5 bases clipped from V and 5 bases from J, the junction kept 5 bases outside the gene matches. Germline loops: CDR1 SGHTA, CDR2 FQGNSA. The length of the CDR3 is 17 residues. CDR3 in amino acids: CASSRGLAGGQTGELFF. CDR3 in DNA: TGTGCCAGCAGCCGGGGACTAGCGGGGGGGCAAACCGGGGAGCTGTTTTTT. Variable domain in full (rest from reference TRBV7-2 and TRBJ2-2): GAGVSQSPSNKVTEKGKDVELRCDPISGHTALYWYRQSLGQGLEFLIYFQGNSAPDKSGLPSDRFSAERTGGSVSTLTIQRTQQEDSAVYLCASSRGLAGGQTGELFFGEGSRLTVL.

This clonotype was recorded many times. The chain uses TRBV5-1 and TRBJ2-1; 11 nucleotides agree with TRBD2. The CDR3 length is 15 residues. V lost 4 bases, J lost 6 bases, and 6 bases stayed unmatched. Germline values: CDR1 SGHRS, CDR2 YFSETQ. The CDR3: CASSGSLAGGNEQFF. CDR3 nucleotides: TGCGCCAGCAGCGGCAGCCTAGCGGGAGGCAATGAGCAGTTCTTC.

This clonotype was found many times. The V and J genes are TRBV4-2 and TRBJ2-3; the match to TRBD2 covers 10 bases. Per the germline V gene, CDR1 is LGHNA and CDR2 is YNFKEQ. The CDR3 has 17 residues. V gave up 0 bases and J gave up 1 base; unmatched junction bases: 4. CDR3 residues: CASSQDPSGRRTDTQYF. CDR3 bases: TGTGCCAGCAGCCAAGACCCTAGCGGGAGACGCACAGATACGCAGTATTTT.

This clonotype was recorded many times. The rearrangement uses TRBV11-2 and TRBJ2-1; D remains unclear. The length of the CDR3 is 13 residues. Germline V gene data show CDR1 as SGHAT and CDR2 as FQNNGV. V was trimmed by 5 bases and J by 4 bases, leaving 9 bases between them. As DNA, the CDR3 is TGTGCCAGCAGCAAGGAGCTATACAATGAGCAGTTCTTC. It is translated as CASSKELYNEQFF.

This clonotype was counted at least ten times. Mismatch with germline at one junction end may stem from a read error. The V gene is TRBV5-1, the J gene TRBJ1-2; D uncertain. CDR1 and CDR2 from the germline V gene are SGHRS and YFSETQ. The length of the CDR3 is 14 residues. CDR3 nucleotides: TGTGCCAGCAGCGACGGGCTCCCAGGTAGTGGCTACACCTTC. It yields the protein CASSDGLPGSGYTF.

This clonotype was picked up a small number of times. V usage is TRBV9 and J usage is TRBJ2-6; 7 nucleotides align to TRBD2. V was pared by 4 bases and J by 0 bases, with 4 bases of the junction left unmatched. In germline, CDR1 is SGDLS, CDR2 YYNGEE. The CDR3 sequence is 16 residues long. The CDR3 is CASSLRGDSGANVLTF. DNA for the CDR3: TGTGCCAGCAGCCTTCGGGGGGACTCTGGGGCCAACGTCCTGACTTTC.

The chain links TRBV28 to TRBJ2-1; 14 bases map to TRBD2. The ends lost 5 bases at V and 7 bases at J; junction bases unmatched: 4. Germline loops: CDR1 MDHEN, CDR2 SYDVKM. The CDR3 loop spans 15 amino acids. CDR3 loop: CASSPTSGGANEQFF. The CDR3 DNA sequence: TGTGCCAGCAGTCCGACTAGCGGGGGGGCGAATGAGCAGTTCTTC.

This clonotype was seen ten or more times. This chain joins TRBV6-2 or TRBV6-3 and TRBJ1-2, with unresolved D. CDR1 MNHEY and CDR2 SVGEGT come from the germline V gene. With 6 bases removed from V and 3 bases from J, the gap between germline ends came to 8 bases. The length of the CDR3 is 12 residues. In DNA, the CDR3 is TGTGCCAGCAGGGGTGGGGACTATGGCTACACCTTC. Translating it yields CASRGGDYGYTF.

In its sample, this clonotype was seen many times. This chain joins TRBV5-1 and TRBJ2-2; D is possibly TRBD2 (5 bases). CDR3 size: 15 residues. Germline V gene data show CDR1 as SGHRS and CDR2 as YFSETQ. The ends were cut back, 0 bases at V and 6 bases at J, with 12 bases in the middle. CDR3 amino acids: CASSLDVRGPGELFF. The CDR3, as DNA: TGCGCCAGCAGCTTGGATGTTCGGGGTCCCGGGGAGCTGTTTTTT.

There are many counts of this clonotype. V and J are TRBV7-2 and TRBJ2-7; TRBD2 matches at 10 bases. Germline V gene data show CDR1 as SGHTA and CDR2 as FQGNSA. CDR3 length: 19 amino acids. V dropped 1 base and J dropped 3; count of bases not matched to a gene: 15. The CDR3 loop is CASSLVGGSGGPEHYEQYF. CDR3 coding DNA: TGTGCCAGCAGCTTAGTCGGGGGTAGCGGGGGGCCTGAACACTACGAGCAGTACTTC.

About this clonotype: A read error is possible here, since a much larger clone lies one base away. The chain combines TRBV7-9 with TRBJ2-5; D is uncertain. Trimming took 5 bases from V and 6 from J, leaving 10 bases between them. The germline gives CDR1 SEHNR, CDR2 FQNEAQ (reference sequence). This CDR3 spans 12 amino acids. The CDR3 region has the DNA TGTGCCAGCAGCGTAAATCAAAAGACCCAGTACTTC. Translation: CASSVNQKTQYF.

This clonotype was seen ten or more times. The junction differs from germline at one of its ends, possibly a read error. The chain has TRBV27 and TRBJ1-5; 9 bases align to TRBD1. Germline V gene lookup returns CDR1 MNHEY and CDR2 SMNVEV (reference sequence). The CDR3 is 13 residues long. Here the CDR3 reads CASRWNDRTGETF. The CDR3 bases are TGTGCCAGCAGGTGGAACGACCGGACAGGGGAAACTTTT.

Of note for this clonotype: One base away lies a much larger clone, so this may be a sequencing read error. The V and J genes are TRBV20-1 and TRBJ2-5; no definite D call. This CDR3 contains 12 residues. The V end was cut by 7 bases, the J end by 11 bases, with 20 bases between. The V gene's germline CDR1 is DFQATT and CDR2 SNEGSKA (reference sequence). The CDR3 DNA follows: TGCAGTGTTACCCATCGGTACAATGAGCAGTACTTC. The encoded protein is CSVTHRYNEQYF.

This clonotype was seen repeatedly, ten times or more. V usage is TRBV5-6 and J usage is TRBJ2-1; a possible D gene is TRBD2 (7 bases). The CDR3 consists of 15 residues. The V end was cut by 4 bases, the J end by 4 bases, with 15 bases between. Germline V gene sequence: CDR1 SGHDT, CDR2 YYEEEE. The CDR3 bases are TGTGCCAGCAGCCGAAGGGGGGGCGGTTACAATGAGCAGTTCTTC. Amino acids: CASSRRGGGYNEQFF.

This clonotype was recorded at least ten times. The chain links TRBV5-1 to TRBJ2-5; tentative D call: TRBD1 (7 bases). Per germline, CDR1 SGHRS and CDR2 YFSETQ. This CDR3 contains 15 residues. V shed 0 bases and J shed 3 bases, with 12 bases lying between them. The CDR3 DNA follows: TGCGCCAGCAGCTTGGCTGCAGGGGGGAAAGAGACCCAGTACTTC. Translating it yields CASSLAAGGKETQYF.

This clonotype occurred many times. V is TRBV18 and J is TRBJ2-1; 12 nucleotides agree with TRBD2. After removal of 3 bases from V and 9 bases from J, the junction contained 12 bases not matched to a gene. CDR1 and CDR2 (germline): KGHSH, LQKENI. The CDR3 is made up of 17 amino acids. The CDR3 DNA follows: TGTGCCAGCTCACCGCGCCCTCTAGCGGGAGGGCCGGGTGAGCAGTTCTTC. Its translation is CASSPRPLAGGPGEQFF.

This clonotype was recorded at least ten times. The chain couples TRBV19 to TRBJ2-1; 15 bases are shared with TRBD2. Germline trimming cut 6 bases from V and 4 bases from J; bases unmatched to any gene: 13. Germline loops: CDR1 LNHDA, CDR2 SQIVND (reference sequence). The length of the CDR3 is 19 residues. CDR3 in DNA: TGTGCCAGTAGCCCCGCCCGGACTAGCGGGAGGGCCACTTACAATGAGCAGTTCTTC. Translating it yields CASSPARTSGRATYNEQFF.

Many counts were recorded for this clonotype. The J gene is TRBJ2-1, the V gene TRBV7-3; 13 bases align to TRBD2. Per germline, CDR1 SGHTA and CDR2 FQGTGA. The CDR3 has 16 residues. V dropped 0 bases and J dropped 9; count of bases not matched to a gene: 5. CDR3 sequence: CASSLTLAGGITEQFF. In DNA form, the CDR3 reads TGTGCCAGCAGCTTAACACTAGCGGGAGGGATCACTGAGCAGTTCTTC.

This clonotype was detected many times. The J gene is TRBJ2-2, the V gene TRBV2; D remains ambiguous. With 0 bases removed from V and 5 bases from J, the gap between germline ends came to 7 bases. This CDR3 has 14 residues. Per germline, CDR1 SNHLY and CDR2 FYNNEI. The CDR3 protein is CASSEARATGELFF. Written as DNA, the CDR3 is TGTGCCAGCAGTGAAGCAAGAGCGACCGGGGAGCTGTTTTTT.

This clonotype was counted at least ten times. V gene TRBV7-2 combines with J gene TRBJ2-3, with D unclear. The CDR3 length is 18 residues. The V and J ends lost 5 bases and 0 bases respectively, with 21 bases between them. The V gene's germline CDR1 is SGHTA and CDR2 FQGNSA. The CDR3 here is CASSRLGQKRSSTDTQYF. The CDR3 DNA reads TGTGCCAGCAGCCGACTTGGCCAGAAGAGGAGTAGCACAGATACGCAGTATTTT.

This clonotype was detected a few times. The V and J genes are TRBV9 and TRBJ2-1; TRBD1 matches 8 bases. In germline, CDR1 is SGDLS, CDR2 YYNGEE. The junction had 6 bases not matched to a gene; V was cut back by 3 bases and J by 4 bases. The CDR3 spans 15 residues. Here the CDR3 DNA reads TGTGCCAGCAGCGCCGGACAGGGATCTTACAATGAGCAGTTCTTC. Translating gives CASSAGQGSYNEQFF.

This chain connects TRBV6-6 to TRBJ2-4; either TRBD1 or TRBD2 may supply D (5 bases each). Germline CDR1 MNHNY, CDR2 SVGAGI (reference sequence). Trimming shortened V by 6 bases and J by 11 bases, and 20 bases separated the two germline ends. The length of the CDR3 is 14 residues. CDR3 nucleotide sequence: TGTGCCAGCAGCTACAGCCTGCCCGGGGACCTTCAGTACTTC. Its protein product is CASSYSLPGDLQYF.

Ten or more counts support this clonotype. V is TRBV5-6 and J is TRBJ2-1; 7 bases map to TRBD2. CDR1 SGHDT and CDR2 YYEEEE come from the germline V gene. Trimming cost V 3 bases and J 7 bases; bases outside gene matches: 13. This CDR3 is built from 16 residues. The CDR3, as DNA: TGTGCCAGCAGCTGGGGGACTAACCTGATCCCGAATGAGCAGTTCTTC. It encodes CASSWGTNLIPNEQFF.

This clonotype was observed many times. The chain carries TRBV6-2 or TRBV6-3 and TRBJ1-5; the match to TRBD1 covers 7 bases. CDR3 length equals 17 residues. J lost 5 bases, V lost 3 bases, and 13 bases had no gene match. Germline assignment: CDR1 MNHEY and CDR2 SVGEGT. The CDR3 nucleotides read TGTGCCAGCAGTTATGATCCCGGACAGGTGTCGGATCAGCCCCAGCATTTT. This encodes CASSYDPGQVSDQPQHF.

This clonotype was counted many times. This chain uses TRBV2 with TRBJ2-1, with D perhaps matching TRBD1 (6 bases). Trimming took 1 base from V and 7 from J, leaving 11 bases between them. The CDR3 spans 14 residues. From germline, CDR1 is SNHLY and CDR2 FYNNEI. Here the CDR3 reads CASSEDTGTNEQFF. As DNA, the CDR3 is TGTGCCAGCAGTGAAGACACAGGGACGAATGAGCAGTTCTTC.